Shown below are 13 T cell receptor beta chains from a single sample sequenced in a study of PD-1 blockade in classical Hodgkin lymphoma. Assay: immunoSEQ multiplex PCR; the TCRdb copy retains only in-frame clones and omits some. The sample includes around 66,000 clones, around 91% seen only once; the top ten take about 15%. Each patient's relapse followed autologous stem cell transplantation, and brentuximab vedotin exposure varied. Here the sequenced sample was peripheral blood mononuclear cells (PBMCs), taken at baseline. The receptors here all came from a human donor with classical Hodgkin lymphoma.

This sequence joins TRBV7-8 and TRBJ1-2; 7 positions agree with TRBD1. The CDR3 totals 15 residues. Germline CDR1 is SGHVS and CDR2 is FQNEAQ. Trimming took 1 base from V and 4 from J; bases not matched to a gene: 6. As DNA, the CDR3 is TGTGCCAGCAGCTTAGTTGTGACAGGGATCTATGGCTACACCTTC. As protein: CASSLVVTGIYGYTF.

The chain joins TRBV2 to TRBJ2-3, with TRBD1 identical over 10 bases. The CDR3 is 15 amino acids. Unmatched junction bases numbered 8, after V lost 5 bases and J lost 6 bases. Looked up from germline, CDR1 is SNHLY and CDR2 is FYNNEI. In DNA form, the CDR3 reads TGTGCCAGCAGTCCCCTGCGGACAGGGGGGGATACGCAGTATTTT. Translated, it gives CASSPLRTGGDTQYF.

The J gene is TRBJ2-7, the V gene TRBV7-9; D possibly corresponds to TRBD2 (6 bases). The CDR3 sequence is 14 residues long. Trimming took 4 bases from V and 3 from J, leaving 13 bases between them. CDR1 is SEHNR and CDR2 is FQNEAQ in the germline V gene (reference sequence). CDR3 bases: TGTGCCAGCAGCTCCGCGGGGCCTCTCTACGAGCAGTACTTC. Translation: CASSSAGPLYEQYF.

The rearrangement uses TRBV5-8 and TRBJ1-2, with D unclear. Germline CDR1 reads SGHTS; CDR2 reads YDEGEE. Trimming shortened V by 0 bases and J by 2 bases, and 20 bases separated the two germline ends. The CDR3 totals 18 residues. CDR3 amino acids: CASSLVQRDGFANYGYTF. The CDR3 DNA follows: TGTGCCAGCAGCTTGGTTCAGAGGGATGGATTTGCCAACTATGGCTACACCTTC.

The chain recombines TRBV27 with TRBJ2-1, with 9 bases that match TRBD1. The CDR3 extends over 13 amino acids. The ends lost 7 bases at V and 9 bases at J; junction bases unmatched: 7. Germline V CDR1 and CDR2: MNHEY, SMNVEV (reference sequence). This CDR3 is CASKGTGSSEQFF. The CDR3 bases are TGTGCCAGCAAGGGGACAGGGAGCAGTGAGCAGTTCTTC.

This rearrangement joins TRBV6-5 to TRBJ2-7; the match to TRBD2 covers 7 bases. V was pared by 8 bases and J by 4 bases, with 14 bases of the junction left unmatched. CDR1 is MNHEY and CDR2 is SVGAGI in the germline V gene. This CDR3 spans 15 amino acids. CDR3 amino acids: CASGGTPSGIYEQYF. The CDR3 region has the DNA TGTGCCAGCGGCGGCACCCCTAGCGGCATATACGAGCAGTACTTC.

V gene TRBV18 combines with J gene TRBJ1-1; D is uncertain. This CDR3 is 15 amino acids long. Per the germline V gene, CDR1 is KGHSH and CDR2 is LQKENI. V dropped 1 base and J dropped 4 bases, with 13 bases sitting between them. The CDR3 loop reads CASSPREGAGTEAFF. For the CDR3, the DNA is TGTGCCAGCTCACCACGCGAGGGAGCGGGCACTGAAGCTTTCTTT.

The gene calls are TRBV27 and TRBJ2-1; 9 bases are a match to TRBD2. The trim removed 3 bases at V and 6 bases at J, leaving 3 bases unmatched. This CDR3 has 14 amino acids. From germline, CDR1 is MNHEY and CDR2 SMNVEV (reference sequence). The CDR3 region is CASSLGGGGNEQFF. CDR3 DNA: TGTGCCAGCAGTTTGGGCGGGGGGGGCAATGAGCAGTTCTTC.

This chain joins TRBV7-9 and TRBJ2-7, with 7 nucleotides matching TRBD1. CDR1 is SEHNR and CDR2 is FQNEAQ in the germline V gene (reference sequence). This CDR3 spans 13 amino acids. After removal of 4 bases from V and 1 base from J, the junction contained 1 base not matched to a gene. The chain's CDR3 is CASSSGGSYEQYF. CDR3 sequence (DNA): TGTGCCAGCAGCTCAGGGGGTTCCTACGAGCAGTACTTC. Drawing the rest from reference TRBV7-9 and TRBJ2-7, the complete variable domain is DTGVSQNPRHKITKRGQNVTFRCDPISEHNRLYWYRQTLGQGPEFLTYFQNEAQLEKSRLLSDRFSAERPKGSFSTLEIQRTEQGDSAMYLCASSSGGSYEQYFGPGTRLTVT.

The chain recombines TRBV30 with TRBJ1-5, with a possible D match to TRBD1 (5 bases). Trimming pared 0 bases from V and 7 bases from J, leaving 13 bases between. The CDR3 covers 14 residues. Germline CDR1 reads GTSNPN; CDR2 reads SVGIG (reference sequence). The CDR3 DNA reads as TGTGCCTGGAGTGTAGGGCAGGGTCGCCAGCCCCAGCATTTT. This sequence encodes CAWSVGQGRQPQHF.

J is TRBJ1-2 and V is TRBV2; the match to TRBD1 covers 9 bases. Trimming cost V 0 bases and J 4 bases; bases outside gene matches: 12. The CDR3 spans 18 residues. CDR1 SNHLY and CDR2 FYNNEI come from the germline V gene. The CDR3 DNA reads TGTGCCAGCAGTGAAGCCCGGGACAGGGCTTCCTACCTCTATGGCTACACCTTC. Translation gives CASSEARDRASYLYGYTF. Looking up the rest from reference TRBV2 and TRBJ1-2 gives the full variable domain: EPEVTQTPSHQVTQMGQEVILRCVPISNHLYFYWYRQILGQKVEFLVSFYNNEISEKSEIFDDQFSVERPDGSNFTLKIRSTKLEDSAMYFCASSEARDRASYLYGYTFGSGTRLTVV.

The chain recombines TRBV5-1 with TRBJ1-2, with a weak D call TRBD1 (5 bases). Trimming removed 2 bases from V and 6 bases from J, with 14 bases in between. The V gene's germline CDR1 is SGHRS and CDR2 YFSETQ. This CDR3 has 14 residues. The CDR3 DNA sequence: TGCGCCAGCAGCTTTAGCAGAGGGGAGGATGGCTACACCTTC. Translating gives CASSFSRGEDGYTF. Complete variable domain (other parts from reference TRBV5-1 and TRBJ1-2): KAGVTQTPRYLIKTRGQQVTLSCSPISGHRSVSWYQQTPGQGLQFLFEYFSETQRNKGNFPGRFSGRQFSNSRSEMNVSTLELGDSALYLCASSFSRGEDGYTFGSGTRLTVV.

The rearrangement uses TRBV5-4 and TRBJ1-1, with D maybe TRBD1 (5 bases). The CDR3 has 16 amino acids. Trimming pared 0 bases from V and 5 bases from J, leaving 17 bases between. CDR1 is SGHNT, CDR2 YYREEE, per germline (reference sequence). The CDR3 sequence is CASSLGQGGPLTEAFF. The CDR3 region has the DNA TGTGCCAGCAGCTTGGGGCAGGGAGGCCCTTTGACTGAAGCTTTCTTT.